A single sample is the source of the 8 T cell receptor beta chains below, sequenced in a study of blood T cells in healthy people across ages. Primers used in a second PCR of roughly 6 to 12 cycles were a sample-barcoded 5' primer and a J-beta primer mix. TCRdb reprocessed the 5' RACE reads with MiXCR, giving one entry per CDR3 protein. Here the sample spans about 1 million distinct CDR3 sequences, 40% to 55% being singletons. The material sequenced was blood. The origin of the receptors is a woman aged 60-75 years in good health.

This clonotype has a handful of counts. This sequence joins TRBV6-1 and TRBJ2-5; D may be TRBD1 (6 bases). V was shortened by 8 bases and J by 0 bases, with 13 bases between the two germline ends. CDR1 and CDR2 (germline): MNHNS, SASEGT. The CDR3 is made up of 14 amino acids. CDR3 bases: TGTGCCAGCGAACGAGGGGGAAACCAAGAGACCCAGTACTTC. This sequence encodes CASERGGNQETQYF.

This clonotype was observed a handful of times. The chain links TRBV12-3 or TRBV12-4 to TRBJ2-1, with unresolved D. The CDR3 covers 10 residues. V lost 6 bases, J lost 9 bases, and 6 bases lay in between. The CDR3 spells CASRTREQFF. Written as DNA, the CDR3 is TGTGCCAGCAGGACCCGTGAGCAGTTCTTC.

This chain links TRBV5-1 with TRBJ2-5, with 12 bases aligning to TRBD2. Near its end, the DNA agrees better with TRBJ2-7, so the J call may be wrong. Germline V lookup: CDR1 SGHRS, CDR2 YFSETQ. The CDR3 sequence is 17 residues long. The CDR3, as DNA: TGCGCCAGCAGCTTTGGGACTAGCGGGTACACCACCTACGAGCAGTACTTC. Translation: CASSFGTSGYTTYEQYF.

This clonotype was recorded a few times. The rearrangement joins TRBV7-2 to TRBJ2-7; 7 nucleotides line up with TRBD2. Germline V gene data show CDR1 as SGHTA and CDR2 as FQGNSA. V lost 7 bases and J lost 1; bases outside the gene matches: 7. The CDR3 has 14 amino acids. The CDR3 nucleotides are TGTGCCAGCACCCCGGATAGCGGGTCCTACGAGCAGTACTTC. Translated, it gives CASTPDSGSYEQYF. Using reference TRBV7-2 and TRBJ2-7 for the parts outside the CDR3, the full variable domain is GAGVSQSPSNKVTEKGKDVELRCDPISGHTALYWYRQSLGQGLEFLIYFQGNSAPDKSGLPSDRFSAERTGGSVSTLTIQRTQQEDSAVYLCASTPDSGSYEQYFGPGTRLTVT.

CDR3 sequence reads: CAVGQGGLAQYF. In nucleotides, the CDR3 is TGTGCCGTGGGACAGGGGGGCTTGGCCCAGTACTTC. The chain links TRBV24-1 to TRBJ2-7; 11 nucleotides match TRBD1. The CDR3 has 12 residues. The germline gives CDR1 KGHDR, CDR2 SFDVKD. With 12 bases clipped from V and 10 bases from J, the junction kept 10 bases outside the gene matches.

This clonotype was recorded a few times. The rearrangement joins TRBV7-6 to TRBJ2-5; 11 nucleotides match TRBD2. Trimming removed 3 bases from V and 5 bases from J; junction bases left unmatched: 11. Germline V gives CDR1 SGHVS, CDR2 FNYEAQ. The CDR3 runs to 17 residues. CDR3 residues: CASSFLAGGGVGETQYF. The DNA of the CDR3 is TGTGCCAGCAGCTTTCTAGCGGGAGGAGGAGTGGGTGAGACCCAGTACTTC. The entire variable domain, with the rest obtained from reference TRBV7-6 and TRBJ2-5, is as follows: GAGVSQSPRYKVTKRGQDVALRCDPISGHVSLYWYRQALGQGPEFLTYFNYEAQQDKSGLPNDRFSAERPEGSISTLTIQRTEQRDSAMYRCASSFLAGGGVGETQYFGPGTRLLVL.

The chain employs TRBV12-3 or TRBV12-4 and TRBJ2-5; D ambiguous. CDR3 length: 13 residues. The V and J ends lost 1 base and 6 bases respectively, with 9 bases between them. CDR3 in DNA: TGTGCCAGCAGTTTAGGATGGCTACAGACCCAGTACTTC. Its translation: CASSLGWLQTQYF.

The CDR3 DNA sequence: TGTGCCAGTGGACAGGGACTAAATTCACCCCTCCACTTT. Translated: CASGQGLNSPLHF. The gene calls are TRBV12-3 or TRBV12-4 and TRBJ1-6; 8 bases agree with TRBD1. Trimming at V came to 9 bases and at J to 7 bases, leaving 5 bases not matched to a gene. This CDR3 is built from 13 residues.